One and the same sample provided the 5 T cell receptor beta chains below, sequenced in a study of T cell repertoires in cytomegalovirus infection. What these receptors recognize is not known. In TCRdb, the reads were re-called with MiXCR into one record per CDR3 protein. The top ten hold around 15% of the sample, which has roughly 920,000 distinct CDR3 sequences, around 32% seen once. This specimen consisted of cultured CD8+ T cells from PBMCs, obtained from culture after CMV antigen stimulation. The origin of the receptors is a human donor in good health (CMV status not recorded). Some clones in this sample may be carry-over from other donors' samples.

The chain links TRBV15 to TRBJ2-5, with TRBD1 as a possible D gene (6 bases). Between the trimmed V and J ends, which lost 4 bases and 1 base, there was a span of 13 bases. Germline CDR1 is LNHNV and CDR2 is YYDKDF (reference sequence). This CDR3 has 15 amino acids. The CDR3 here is CATSTTGTPQETQYF. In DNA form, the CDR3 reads TGTGCCACCAGCACCACCGGGACACCCCAAGAGACCCAGTACTTC.

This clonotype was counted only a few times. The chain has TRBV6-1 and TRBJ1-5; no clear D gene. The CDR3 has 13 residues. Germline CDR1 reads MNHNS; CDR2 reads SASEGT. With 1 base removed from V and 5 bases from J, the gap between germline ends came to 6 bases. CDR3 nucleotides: TGTGCCAGCAGTGAAGGACATCATCAGCCCCAGCATTTT. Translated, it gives CASSEGHHQPQHF.

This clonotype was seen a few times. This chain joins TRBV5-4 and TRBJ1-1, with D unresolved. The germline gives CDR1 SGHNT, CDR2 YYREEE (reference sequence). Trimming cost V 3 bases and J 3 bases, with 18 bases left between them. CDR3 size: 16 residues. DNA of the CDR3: TGTGCCAGCAGCTGGACCGGAAAGGGTGGGGACACTGAAGCTTTCTTT. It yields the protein CASSWTGKGGDTEAFF.

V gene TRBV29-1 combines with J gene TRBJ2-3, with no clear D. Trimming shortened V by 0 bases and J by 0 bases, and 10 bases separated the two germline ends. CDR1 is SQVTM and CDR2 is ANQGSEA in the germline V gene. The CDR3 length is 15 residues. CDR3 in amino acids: CSVEDDSESTDTQYF. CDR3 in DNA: TGCAGCGTTGAAGATGACTCGGAAAGCACAGATACGCAGTATTTT.

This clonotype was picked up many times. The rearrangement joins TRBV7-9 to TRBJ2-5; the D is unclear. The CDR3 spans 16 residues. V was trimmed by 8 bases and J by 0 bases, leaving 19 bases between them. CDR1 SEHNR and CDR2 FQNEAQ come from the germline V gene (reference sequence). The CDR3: CASQPTLTMYQETQYF. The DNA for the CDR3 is TGTGCCAGCCAGCCGACCCTCACGATGTACCAAGAGACCCAGTACTTC.